One and the same sample provided the 15 T cell receptor beta chains below, sequenced in a study of CXCR3-negative and CXCR3-positive naive CD8 T cells. The study's findings and limits: CXCR3-positive naive cells carried more hydrophobic TRB CDR3s than CXCR3-negative ones.

TRB cDNA libraries were made by UMI-labeled 5' RACE. From its re-call of the 5' RACE reads, TCRdb lists each CDR3 protein once, without DNA. Its table records 110,000 or so distinct CDR3 sequences. These receptors are not linked to any known antigen. Sequenced sample: naive CXCR3+ CD8+ T cells from blood. The subset here: CD45RO-CCR7+CD27+CD95- naive CD8+ T cells expressing CXCR3 (TNR3+). These receptors originate from a human donor in good health. Some clones in this sample may be carry-over from other donors' samples.

This rearrangement joins TRBV29-1 to TRBJ1-2. The CDR3 contains 14 residues. Germline V gene data show CDR1 as SQVTM and CDR2 as ANQGSEA. The CDR3 loop reads CSVPEASGYYGYTF.

The V call is TRBV20-1, the J call TRBJ2-7; TCRdb's D call, TRBD2, is unchecked because there is no DNA. The germline gives CDR1 DFQATT, CDR2 SNEGSKA (reference sequence). The CDR3 has 15 residues. CDR3 residues: CSAKHSASPFYEQYF.

CDR3 region: CSAREGLAGRGVETQYF. V gene TRBV20-1 combines with J gene TRBJ2-5; TCRdb's D call of TRBD2 is untestable without DNA. This CDR3 has 17 residues. The germline CDR1 and CDR2 sequences are DFQATT and SNEGSKA (reference sequence).

The V call is TRBV20-1, the J call TRBJ2-7; TCRdb designates TRBD2, a call that cannot be tested without DNA. This CDR3 is 17 amino acids long. The germline CDR1 and CDR2 sequences are DFQATT and SNEGSKA (reference sequence). The CDR3: CSARGYGGAGGLSEQYF.

The V call is TRBV28, the J call TRBJ2-5; no DNA is available, so the TRBD2 call from TCRdb remains unchecked. The CDR3 extends over 15 amino acids. Germline V gene lookup returns CDR1 MDHEN and CDR2 SYDVKM. This CDR3 reads CASSFPYSGLGTQYF.

The J gene is TRBJ2-7, the V gene TRBV7-9; TCRdb's D call of TRBD1 is untestable without DNA. The CDR3 is made up of 14 amino acids. Germline assignment: CDR1 SEHNR and CDR2 FQNEAQ (reference sequence). This CDR3 reads CASSYTGDSYEQYF.

The chain has TRBV23-1 and TRBJ1-4; as DNA is missing, the TRBD1 call by TCRdb cannot be tested. TRBV23-1 is given ORF status, its function remaining uncertain. The CDR3 is 16 amino acids. This CDR3 is CASSQWSTGSEEKLFF.

V gene TRBV7-6 combines with J gene TRBJ2-5; TCRdb calls TRBD1, which cannot be checked without DNA. Germline V gene data show CDR1 as SGHVS and CDR2 as FNYEAQ. The CDR3 spans 17 residues. The CDR3 here is CASSQKSDRGEQETQYF.

The chain recombines TRBV19 with TRBJ2-4; TCRdb designates TRBD1, a call that cannot be tested without DNA. This CDR3 has 13 amino acids. In germline, CDR1 is LNHDA, CDR2 SQIVND (reference sequence). CDR3 loop: CASGQGQKNIQYF. The whole variable domain, remainder taken from reference TRBV19 and TRBJ2-4, is DGGITQSPKYLFRKEGQNVTLSCEQNLNHDAMYWYRQDPGQGLRLIYYSQIVNDFQKGDIAEGYSVSREKKESFPLTVTSAQKNPTAFYLCASGQGQKNIQYFGAGTRLSVL.

The genes are TRBV2 and TRBJ2-7; TCRdb picks TRBD2, but there is no DNA to check that call. The CDR3 length is 15 residues. CDR1 SNHLY and CDR2 FYNNEI come from the germline V gene. The CDR3 reads CASTKTDSNPYEQYF.

The chain has TRBV28 and TRBJ2-3; TCRdb's D call, TRBD1, is unchecked because there is no DNA. Germline V gives CDR1 MDHEN, CDR2 SYDVKM. The CDR3 runs 17 residues. The CDR3 sequence is CASTLRIRGFGTDTQYF.

V gene TRBV29-1 combines with J gene TRBJ2-2; TCRdb's D gene call, TRBD1, goes unchecked for lack of DNA. The germline V gene encodes CDR1 SQVTM and CDR2 ANQGSEA. The CDR3 consists of 13 residues. This chain's CDR3 is CSARDINTGELFF.

The chain recombines TRBV28 with TRBJ2-7. Germline V CDR1 and CDR2: MDHEN, SYDVKM. The CDR3 has 14 residues. This CDR3 reads CASSLAANPYEQYF.

The chain carries TRBV9 and TRBJ2-1; TCRdb reports TRBD2, a call that lacks DNA to check it against. Germline CDR1 is SGDLS and CDR2 is YYNGEE. This CDR3 is 17 amino acids long. This CDR3 reads CASSVATSGSPYNEQFF.

This sequence joins TRBV19 and TRBJ1-2. In germline, CDR1 is LNHDA, CDR2 SQIVND (reference sequence). The CDR3 has 13 residues. This chain's CDR3 is CASSMWSGDGYTF.